Below are 30 T cell receptor beta chains sequenced from a single sample in a study of T cell responses to AZD1222 COVID-19 vaccine. Generated by immunoSEQ multiplex PCR, the TCRdb table keeps only in-frame clones and is missing some. Found here are 170,000 or so clones, about 90% of them singletons; the top ten hold about 2.8%. The sequencing used peripheral blood, collected on day 0 of AZD1222 vaccination. These receptors were obtained from an adult in good health.

The chain is built from TRBV30 and TRBJ1-4, with a possible D match to TRBD1 (6 bases). Germline CDR1 reads GTSNPN; CDR2 reads SVGIG (reference sequence). V was cut by 2 bases and J by 7 bases, with 14 bases left in between. The CDR3 totals 14 residues. CDR3 in amino acids: CAWSLTGYGEKLFF. The CDR3 nucleotides read TGTGCCTGGAGTCTCACAGGGTATGGTGAAAAACTGTTTTTT.

The CDR3 nucleotides read TGCGCCAGCAGCCAGGGACGGGGGGACACCATATATTTT. As protein: CASSQGRGDTIYF. This chain uses TRBV4-1 with TRBJ1-3; D is perhaps TRBD1 (5 bases). Germline lookup yields CDR1 MGHRA and CDR2 YSYEKL. CDR3 length: 13 residues. V was trimmed by 3 bases and J by 8 bases, leaving 11 bases between them.

CDR3 amino acids: CASSQVGAGLSYNEQFF. The CDR3 nucleotides read TGTGCCAGCAGCCAAGTAGGAGCGGGCCTTTCCTACAATGAGCAGTTCTTC. The V call is TRBV14, the J call TRBJ2-1, with D tentatively TRBD2 (6 bases). Germline CDR1 and CDR2: SGHDN and FVKESK. With 1 base removed from V and 1 base from J, the gap between germline ends came to 14 bases. This CDR3 is 17 amino acids long.

V is TRBV29-1 and J is TRBJ1-2; TRBD1 aligns across 12 bases. Trimming cost V 6 bases and J 3 bases; bases outside gene matches: 8. The CDR3 spans 15 residues. The germline gives CDR1 SQVTM, CDR2 ANQGSEA. CDR3 DNA sequence: TGCAGCGTAGCGGGACAGGGGGCTGGAGACTATGGCTACACCTTC. This encodes CSVAGQGAGDYGYTF.

V usage is TRBV30 and J usage is TRBJ2-5, with D uncertain. The V gene lost 3 bases and the J gene lost 2 bases, with 10 bases spanning the gap. The CDR3 has 13 amino acids. Germline V gives CDR1 GTSNPN, CDR2 SVGIG (reference sequence). The CDR3 region is CAWSLQVQETQYF. CDR3 DNA sequence: TGTGCCTGGAGCCTTCAAGTTCAAGAGACCCAGTACTTC.

This chain joins TRBV6-5 and TRBJ2-1; 10 positions match TRBD2. Germline V lookup: CDR1 MNHEY, CDR2 SVGAGI. J gave up 5 bases and V 2 bases, and 3 bases lay outside the gene matches. The CDR3 has 15 residues. CDR3 in DNA: TGTGCCAGCAGTTACGAGGGGACTAGCGACAATGAGCAGTTCTTC. Translation: CASSYEGTSDNEQFF.

The chain carries TRBV5-1 and TRBJ2-7; TRBD2 matches at 14 bases. Germline-derived CDR1 and CDR2 are SGHRS and YFSETQ. There are 17 residues in the CDR3. V trimming: 4 bases; J trimming: 4 bases; junction bases outside the gene matches: 10. CDR3 amino acids: CASSTSPGLAGVYEQYF. The CDR3 DNA reads as TGCGCCAGCAGCACGTCACCGGGACTAGCGGGAGTTTACGAGCAGTACTTC. Full variable domain (outside the CDR3, taken from reference TRBV5-1 and TRBJ2-7): KAGVTQTPRYLIKTRGQQVTLSCSPISGHRSVSWYQQTPGQGLQFLFEYFSETQRNKGNFPGRFSGRQFSNSRSEMNVSTLELGDSALYLCASSTSPGLAGVYEQYFGPGTRLTVT.

The chain employs TRBV18 and TRBJ2-3; no clear D gene. Germline CDR1 is KGHSH and CDR2 is LQKENI. This CDR3 region has 15 residues. With 0 bases removed from V and 2 bases from J, the gap between germline ends came to 9 bases. The CDR3 DNA follows: TGTGCCAGCTCACCACCGAAACCGAACACAGATACGCAGTATTTT. Protein product: CASSPPKPNTDTQYF. Together with reference TRBV18 and TRBJ2-3, the CDR3 gives the full variable domain: NAGVMQNPRHLVRRRGQEARLRCSPMKGHSHVYWYRQLPEEGLKFMVYLQKENIIDESGMPKERFSAEFPKEGPSILRIQQVVRGDSAAYFCASSPPKPNTDTQYFGPGTRLTVL.

The gene calls are TRBV19 and TRBJ2-1; the match to TRBD1 covers 8 bases. The CDR3 has 16 residues. Germline trimming cut 1 base from V and 4 bases from J; bases unmatched to any gene: 6. Per the germline V gene, CDR1 is LNHDA and CDR2 is SQIVND (reference sequence). The CDR3 reads CASSIAGQGRYNEQFF. The CDR3 DNA reads as TGTGCCAGTAGTATAGCCGGACAGGGTAGGTACAATGAGCAGTTCTTC.

The chain combines TRBV23-1 with TRBJ2-2, with D maybe TRBD2 (5 bases). TRBV23-1 is flagged as an ORF with uncertain function. V lost 0 bases, J lost 10 bases, and 24 bases lay in between. This CDR3 region has 18 residues. The DNA of the CDR3 is TGCGCCAGCAGTCAATCTGAGGGAAGCAATCTCGGCCGGAAGGAGCTGTTTTTT. Encoded protein: CASSQSEGSNLGRKELFF.

CDR3 in amino acids: CASSLSYGYTF. In nucleotides, the CDR3 is TGTGCCAGTAGTTTAAGCTATGGCTACACCTTC. This chain uses TRBV19 with TRBJ1-2, with unresolved D. Germline V gene data show CDR1 as LNHDA and CDR2 as SQIVND (reference sequence). V shed 5 bases and J shed 4 bases, with 5 bases lying between them. The length of the CDR3 is 11 residues. Full variable domain (missing parts from reference TRBV19 and TRBJ1-2): DGGITQSPKYLFRKEGQNVTLSCEQNLNHDAMYWYRQDPGQGLRLIYYSQIVNDFQKGDIAEGYSVSREKKESFPLTVTSAQKNPTAFYLCASSLSYGYTFGSGTRLTVV.

The gene calls are TRBV7-9 and TRBJ1-1; the D is unclear. This CDR3 region has 13 residues. The germline CDR1 and CDR2 sequences are SEHNR and FQNEAQ (reference sequence). The ends were cut back, 1 base at V and 4 bases at J, with 7 bases in the middle. The CDR3 loop is CASSLEGGTEAFF. Written as DNA, the CDR3 is TGTGCCAGCAGCTTAGAGGGCGGCACTGAAGCTTTCTTT. The full variable domain, in which reference TRBV7-9 and TRBJ1-1 provide the parts outside the CDR3, is DTGVSQNPRHKITKRGQNVTFRCDPISEHNRLYWYRQTLGQGPEFLTYFQNEAQLEKSRLLSDRFSAERPKGSFSTLEIQRTEQGDSAMYLCASSLEGGTEAFFGQGTRLTVV.

This chain connects TRBV27 to TRBJ1-5; D uncertain. The V gene lost 4 bases and the J gene lost 2 bases, with 9 bases spanning the gap. Germline-derived CDR1 and CDR2 are MNHEY and SMNVEV (reference sequence). CDR3 length equals 14 residues. The CDR3, as DNA: TGTGCCAGCAGTTATAGCGCGGGCAATCAGCCCCAGCATTTT. This encodes CASSYSAGNQPQHF.

The chain carries TRBV11-1 and TRBJ2-7; 9 bases fit TRBD1. The CDR3 is 14 residues long. In germline, CDR1 is SGHAT, CDR2 FQDESV (reference sequence). Germline trimming cut 3 bases from V and 2 bases from J; bases unmatched to any gene: 2. DNA for the CDR3: TGTGCCAGCAGCTTGGGGGACAGGGCCTACGAGCAGTACTTC. This translates into CASSLGDRAYEQYF.

V is TRBV9 and J is TRBJ2-7; D possibly corresponds to TRBD2 (6 bases). CDR1 SGDLS and CDR2 YYNGEE come from the germline V gene. The CDR3 spans 14 residues. The ends were cut back, 0 bases at V and 4 bases at J, with 11 bases in the middle. The CDR3 here is CASSVAGDGYEQYF. In nucleotides, the CDR3 is TGTGCCAGCAGCGTAGCGGGAGATGGATACGAGCAGTACTTC.

This clone was observed a single time. This rearrangement joins TRBV5-1 to TRBJ2-7; 11 nucleotides match TRBD1. The germline CDR1 and CDR2 sequences are SGHRS and YFSETQ. The CDR3 is made up of 17 amino acids. Trimming removed 0 bases from V and 7 bases from J; junction bases left unmatched: 12. The CDR3 loop is CASSLVGSGTGGIEQYF. CDR3 nucleotide sequence: TGCGCCAGCAGCTTGGTGGGCTCCGGGACAGGGGGGATTGAGCAGTACTTC.

V gene TRBV7-9 combines with J gene TRBJ1-2; 8 bases agree with TRBD1. Germline V gives CDR1 SEHNR, CDR2 FQNEAQ (reference sequence). The ends lost 1 base at V and 0 bases at J; junction bases unmatched: 7. CDR3 length equals 17 residues. CDR3 sequence (DNA): TGTGCCAGCAGCTTAGTGGGACAGGCCGCGTCTAACTATGGCTACACCTTC. Translation gives CASSLVGQAASNYGYTF.

V usage is TRBV15 and J usage is TRBJ1-3, with a tentative D call TRBD1 (6 bases). Germline loops: CDR1 LNHNV, CDR2 YYDKDF (reference sequence). The CDR3 loop spans 15 amino acids. Trimming removed 2 bases from V and 2 bases from J, with 10 bases in between. The CDR3 region has the DNA TGTGCCACCAGCAGACTCACAGGGACTGGAAACACCATATATTTT. It is translated as CATSRLTGTGNTIYF. Supplemented by reference TRBV15 and TRBJ1-3, the full variable domain reads DAMVIQNPRYQVTQFGKPVTLSCSQTLNHNVMYWYQQKSSQAPKLLFHYYDKDFNNEADTPDNFQSRRPNTSFCFLDIRSPGLGDTAMYLCATSRLTGTGNTIYFGEGSWLTVV.

This chain uses TRBV3-1 (or the pseudogene TRBV3-2) with TRBJ1-3; a weak D match, TRBD1 (6 bases). Germline-derived CDR1 and CDR2 are LGHDT and YNNKEL (reference sequence). CDR3 size: 15 residues. With 6 bases removed from V and 2 bases from J, the gap between germline ends came to 14 bases. CDR3 bases: TGTGCCAGCAGTCTATCAGGGGTTGCTGGAAACACCATATATTTT. Protein sequence: CASSLSGVAGNTIYF.

This clone was counted once. This chain links TRBV5-1 with TRBJ2-5; TRBD2 aligns across 7 bases. Per germline, CDR1 SGHRS and CDR2 YFSETQ. Trimming removed 7 bases from V and 1 base from J; junction bases left unmatched: 10. There are 15 residues in the CDR3. The DNA of the CDR3 is TGCGCCAGCCCCTTCCGGCGGGAGCGCCAAGAGACCCAGTACTTC. Protein sequence: CASPFRRERQETQYF. Combining the CDR3 with reference TRBV5-1 and TRBJ2-5 gives the whole variable domain KAGVTQTPRYLIKTRGQQVTLSCSPISGHRSVSWYQQTPGQGLQFLFEYFSETQRNKGNFPGRFSGRQFSNSRSEMNVSTLELGDSALYLCASPFRRERQETQYFGPGTRLLVL.

The chain uses TRBV6-2 or TRBV6-3 and TRBJ2-1; the D is unclear. The CDR3 consists of 11 residues. Trimming removed 6 bases at V and 4 bases at J, with 4 bases between. Looked up from germline, CDR1 is MNHEY and CDR2 is SVGEGT. This CDR3 reads CASSRYNEQFF. The CDR3 DNA reads TGTGCCAGCAGCCGTTACAATGAGCAGTTCTTC.

The chain recombines TRBV2 with TRBJ2-7; no clear D. V was cut by 3 bases and J by 8 bases, with 5 bases left in between. CDR1 and CDR2 from the germline V gene are SNHLY and FYNNEI. The CDR3 runs 10 residues. CDR3 residues: CASSEVQQYF. CDR3 nucleotides: TGTGCCAGCAGTGAGGTCCAGCAGTACTTC. Supplemented by reference TRBV2 and TRBJ2-7, the full variable domain reads EPEVTQTPSHQVTQMGQEVILRCVPISNHLYFYWYRQILGQKVEFLVSFYNNEISEKSEIFDDQFSVERPDGSNFTLKIRSTKLEDSAMYFCASSEVQQYFGPGTRLTVT.

The chain recombines TRBV5-4 with TRBJ1-2, with 9 bases matching TRBD1. Germline V gene lookup returns CDR1 SGHNT and CDR2 YYREEE (reference sequence). J was trimmed by 3 bases and V by 4 bases; bases with no gene match: 10. The CDR3 is 16 residues long. The chain's CDR3 is CASSPDGGTGYYGYTF. The CDR3 DNA sequence: TGTGCCAGCAGCCCTGATGGCGGGACAGGGTACTATGGCTACACCTTC.

Points on this clone: This sample includes further DNA sequences coding for the same CDR3. This sequence joins TRBV18 and TRBJ1-2, with D tentatively TRBD1 (5 bases). The length of the CDR3 is 15 residues. V lost 2 bases, J lost 0 bases, and 10 bases lay in between. From germline, CDR1 is KGHSH and CDR2 LQKENI. The CDR3 DNA reads as TGTGCCAGCTCACCAAGGGACCGGCCTAACTATGGCTACACCTTC. This sequence encodes CASSPRDRPNYGYTF.

V and J are TRBV6-1 and TRBJ1-5; D is ambiguous. The CDR3 runs to 13 residues. Looked up from germline, CDR1 is MNHNS and CDR2 is SASEGT. The V end was cut by 2 bases, the J end by 9 bases, with 11 bases between. This chain's CDR3 is CASSEREGRPQHF. CDR3 nucleotide sequence: TGTGCCAGCAGTGAACGGGAGGGTAGGCCCCAGCATTTT.

The genes are TRBV11-3 and TRBJ2-1; 7 nucleotides match TRBD2. CDR1 SGHNT and CDR2 YENEEA come from the germline V gene. The length of the CDR3 is 14 residues. J lost 3 bases, V lost 1 base, and 0 bases had no gene match. CDR3 nucleotides: TGTGCCAGCAGCTTAGCGGGAGGCTACAATGAGCAGTTCTTC. It yields the protein CASSLAGGYNEQFF.

The rearrangement joins TRBV2 to TRBJ1-5; unclear D gene. V was pared by 6 bases and J by 4 bases, with 10 bases between. CDR3 length: 13 residues. Germline loops: CDR1 SNHLY, CDR2 FYNNEI. This CDR3 is CASSPDRNQPQHF. The CDR3 nucleotides are TGTGCCAGCAGCCCCGACCGGAATCAGCCCCAGCATTTT.

The V gene is TRBV19, the J gene TRBJ1-4; 7 bases match TRBD1. V lost 6 bases and J lost 7; bases outside the gene matches: 11. Germline CDR1 and CDR2: LNHDA and SQIVND (reference sequence). The CDR3 sequence is 15 residues long. CDR3 DNA sequence: TGTGCCAGTAGACCCCGACAGGGACTGGCTGAAAAACTGTTTTTT. Protein product: CASRPRQGLAEKLFF.

This rearrangement joins TRBV29-1 to TRBJ1-1; 7 bases fit TRBD1. This CDR3 has 13 residues. The V segment lost 5 bases and the J segment 0 bases; nucleotides outside the gene matches: 3. Germline CDR1 is SQVTM and CDR2 is ANQGSEA. The DNA of the CDR3 is TGCAGCGTTCAGGACAGGTTGAACACTGAAGCTTTCTTT. Encoded protein: CSVQDRLNTEAFF.

The rearrangement joins TRBV28 to TRBJ1-1; tentatively, D is TRBD1 (6 bases). V was shortened by 3 bases and J by 5 bases, with 13 bases between the two germline ends. The CDR3 runs 14 residues. Germline V gene lookup returns CDR1 MDHEN and CDR2 SYDVKM. CDR3 sequence (DNA): TGTGCCAGCAGTTTTCCCCAGGGGTATACTGAAGCTTTCTTT. This gives the protein CASSFPQGYTEAFF. The full variable domain, in which reference TRBV28 and TRBJ1-1 provide the parts outside the CDR3, is DVKVTQSSRYLVKRTGEKVFLECVQDMDHENMFWYRQDPGLGLRLIYFSYDVKMKEKGDIPEGYSVSREKKERFSLILESASTNQTSMYLCASSFPQGYTEAFFGQGTRLTVV.